This T cell receptor beta chain was captured by sequencing in a study of blood T cell repertoires in COVID-19. In the authors' methods: Amplification with reference gene primers provided the estimates of nucleated cell counts. TCRdb's table, derived via immunoSEQ multiplex PCR, lists solely in-frame clones and lacks some. V, J and clone size reflect that table, while D and trimming were determined from the DNA. The profile shows 440,000 or so clones, approximately 89% of them singletons. Germline V gives CDR1 MNHEY, CDR2 SMNVEV (reference sequence). CDR3 length: 16 amino acids. V trimming: 2 bases; J trimming: 0 bases; junction bases outside the gene matches: 4.

The gene calls are TRBV27 and TRBJ2-5; the match to TRBD2 covers 9 bases. Sequencing was performed on peripheral blood. This TCR was recovered from a middle-aged woman with COVID-19, enrolled during active disease. The CDR3 coding sequence is TGTGCCAGCAGTTTAACCCTAGCGGGGTACCAAGAGACCCAGTACTTC. Encoded protein: CASSLTLAGYQETQYF.